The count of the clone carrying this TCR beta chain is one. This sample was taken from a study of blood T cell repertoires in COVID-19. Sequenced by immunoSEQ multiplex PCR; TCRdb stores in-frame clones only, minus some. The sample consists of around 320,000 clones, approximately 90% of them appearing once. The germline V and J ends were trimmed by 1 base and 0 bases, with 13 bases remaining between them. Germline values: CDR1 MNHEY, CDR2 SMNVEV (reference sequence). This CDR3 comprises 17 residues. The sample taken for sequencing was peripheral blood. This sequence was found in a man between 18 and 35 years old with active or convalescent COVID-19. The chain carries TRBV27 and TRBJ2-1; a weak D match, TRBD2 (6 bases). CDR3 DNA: TGTGCCAGCAGTTTATACGGGGGAGAAAGCTCCTACAATGAGCAGTTCTTC. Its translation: CASSLYGGESSYNEQFF.